Sequencing of this TCR beta chain was carried out in a study of blood T cells in healthy people across ages. Study-wide findings and caveats: Long-lived donors carried more naive CD4+ cells and greater diversity than aged donors. Researchers said unsorted PBMCs prevented a conclusive naive versus antigen-experienced comparison. Estimated diversity across one million T cells was deemed an underestimate.

It was around 10 milliliters of peripheral blood that were drawn from each donor. In its sample, this clonotype was seen many times. What it binds is unknown. A J-beta primer mix and a sample-barcoded 5' primer were used in a second PCR of roughly 7 to 12 cycles. Each CDR3 protein is one row after TCRdb ran MiXCR on the 5' RACE reads. The sample includes 850,000 or so distinct CDR3 sequences, 29% of them seen just once. The CDR3 totals 16 residues. V lost 5 bases, J lost 1 base, and 9 bases stayed unmatched. Germline CDR1 is SGHRS and CDR2 is YFSETQ. The receptor's source is a woman older than 75 in good health. The J gene is TRBJ2-5, the V gene TRBV5-1, with 9 bases that match TRBD1. What was sequenced was blood. The CDR3 sequence: CASRTGTGTLQETQYF. CDR3 bases: TGCGCCAGCAGAACCGGGACAGGGACTCTCCAAGAGACCCAGTACTTC.